These T cell receptor beta chains were read from a single sample in a study of cytomegalovirus exposure and HLA in healthy donors. The repertoire was sequenced with immunoSEQ multiplex PCR; TCRdb's copy has only in-frame clones and lacks some. The table records about 62,000 clones, just under 75% of them present only once. The sample comprised PBMCs. The source is a woman aged 30 to 39 in good health and CMV-seronegative. Each CDR3 is given with its conserved first and last residue. A D gene is named only where the DNA matches it firmly. Size tells how often a clone was seen (once, few, many) or the class of an expanded clone, and some rows leave it out.

D	V	size	J	CDR3	DNA
-	TRBV30	once	TRBJ1-3	CAWSVPGRVDSGNTIYF	TGTGCCTGGAGTGTACCGGGCAGGGTGGATTCTGGAAACACCATATATTTT
TRBD2	TRBV27	-	TRBJ2-3	CASSLGLVTDTQYF	TGTGCCAGCAGTCTCGGACTAGTCACAGATACGCAGTATTTT
-	TRBV19	-	TRBJ2-2	CASSVTGTNTGELFF	TGTGCCAGTAGCGTGACAGGAACGAACACCGGGGAGCTGTTTTTT
-	TRBV6-1	-	TRBJ2-7	CASSEPSPEQYF	TGTGCCAGCAGTGAACCGTCGCCCGAGCAGTACTTC
TRBD2	TRBV19	-	TRBJ2-3	CASSITHGLAGYTDTQYF	TGTGCCAGTAGTATTACCCACGGACTAGCGGGATACACAGATACGCAGTATTTT
TRBD2	TRBV30	-	TRBJ2-1	CAWTSGFFNEQFF	TGTGCCTGGACTAGCGGATTCTTCAATGAGCAGTTCTTC
-	TRBV7-2	-	TRBJ2-1	CASSFSVSSNEQFF	TGTGCCAGCAGCTTTAGCGTTAGCAGCAATGAGCAGTTCTTC
-	TRBV14	few	TRBJ2-2	CASSQDFGTGELFF	TGTGCCAGCAGCCAAGATTTCGGCACCGGGGAGCTGTTTTTT
-	TRBV7-2	-	TRBJ1-2	CASSLAHRGEGGGYTF	TGTGCCAGCAGCTTAGCGCATCGGGGGGAAGGAGGCGGCTACACCTTC
-	TRBV5-1	-	TRBJ1-5	CASSLGGGRHQPQHF	TGCGCCAGCAGCTTGGGGGGGGGCAGACATCAGCCCCAGCATTTT
TRBD1	TRBV6-7	-	TRBJ1-5	CASSRGGQGDQPQHF	TGTGCCAGCAGCCGAGGAGGACAGGGCGATCAGCCCCAGCATTTT